In this sample, the clone carrying this T cell receptor (beta chain) turned up once. The antigen is undetermined. The table came from immunoSEQ multiplex PCR; TCRdb's copy has only in-frame clones and leaves some out. Counted here are tens of thousands of clones, over 80% occurring once; the ten biggest clones make up 5% to 7%. This CDR3 spans 13 amino acids. Trimming pared 1 base from V and 8 bases from J, leaving 11 bases between. Germline V lookup: CDR1 SEHNR, CDR2 FQNEAQ (reference sequence). This sample is drawn from a study of neoadjuvant nivolumab and ipilimumab in lung cancer. Study-wide results and limits: Only two of four nivolumab-treated tumors gained richness and clonality by surgery.

This TCR came from an adult with non-small cell lung cancer. The sequences come from peripheral blood, collected before neoadjuvant nivolumab, alone or with ipilimumab. The genes are TRBV7-9 and TRBJ1-1; TRBD1 might be the D (5 bases). CDR3: CASSLVGLAEAFF. Here the CDR3 DNA reads TGTGCCAGCAGCTTAGTGGGACTGGCCGAAGCTTTCTTT.